Listed below are T cell receptor beta chains from one sample, sequenced in a study of T cells in Graves' hyperthyroidism and ophthalmopathy. Each CDR3 protein is one row after TCRdb ran MiXCR on the multiplex PCR reads. Counted here are about 600,000 distinct CDR3 sequences, about a sixth occurring once; the ten biggest clones make up 2.5% to 4%. Sequenced material: blood. The receptors stem from a woman between 40 and 50 years old with Graves' ophthalmopathy. Both conserved end residues are part of each CDR3. A D gene is named only where the DNA matches it firmly. Clone size is stated in some rows and not others, as once, few, many or a class when expanded.

v_gene	d_gene	j_gene	abundance	CDR3nt	CDR3aa
TRBV20-1	NA	TRBJ1-2	many	TGCAGTGCCCGAGCCACGGACCCCATTTATGGCTACACCTTC	CSARATDPIYGYTF
TRBV30	TRBD1	TRBJ2-2	many	TGTGCCTGGAGTGTTTGGGACAGAGACACCGGGGAGCTGTTTTTT	CAWSVWDRDTGELFF
TRBV28	TRBD2	TRBJ2-1	NA	TGTGCCAGCAGTCACGGACTAGTGGGAGGACACAATGAGCAGTTCTTC	CASSHGLVGGHNEQFF
TRBV18	NA	TRBJ2-3	many	TGTGCCAGCTCACCACAGCTGGATTTGGTCACGCAGTATTTT	CASSPQLDLVTQYF
TRBV7-2	NA	TRBJ1-1	few	TGTGCCAGCAGCGCCCGGGAGTTAACTGAAGCTTTCTTT	CASSARELTEAFF
TRBV6-5	NA	TRBJ2-2	few	TGTGCCAGCAGTTCCACAATCAACACCGGGGAGCTGTTTTTT	CASSSTINTGELFF
TRBV5-5	NA	TRBJ2-5	few	TGTGCCAGCAGCTTCATGGGGGAGACCCAGTACTTC	CASSFMGETQYF
TRBV7-6	NA	TRBJ1-4	few	TGTGCCAGCAGCCTAAAATCAACGATCCAAGGCCGAAATGAAAAACTGTTTTTT	CASSLKSTIQGRNEKLFF
TRBV5-1	NA	TRBJ2-2	NA	TGCGCCAGCAGGGCGAACGGGGAGCTGTTTTTT	CASRANGELFF
TRBV20-1	TRBD1	TRBJ2-1	many	TGCAGTGCAACCGACCGGGACAGGGGGTTCTACAATGAGCAGTTCTTC	CSATDRDRGFYNEQFF
TRBV30	TRBD1	TRBJ1-6	many	TGTGCCGGGGGACAGGGGGCTCGGTCACCCCTCCACTTT	CAGGQGARSPLHF
TRBV30	NA	TRBJ1-6	many	TGTGCCATACAGGGATGGGGTAATTCACCCCTCCACTTT	CAIQGWGNSPLHF
TRBV10-3	NA	TRBJ2-3	few	TGTGCCATCAGTGAATTCGTTTCCACGGGATCAAGGAGGGATACGCAGTATTTT	CAISEFVSTGSRRDTQYF
TRBV20-1	NA	TRBJ2-7	few	TGCAGCTGGATGGGTAGCGCAAACTCCGAGCAGTACTTC	CSWMGSANSEQYF
TRBV30	NA	TRBJ2-1	many	TGTGCCTGGAGTAGGTCAGCACCTGGTGAGCAGTTCTTC	CAWSRSAPGEQFF
TRBV7-9	TRBD1	TRBJ1-5	NA	TGTGCCAGCAGCCCTATCAGGGGGAGCAATCAACCCCAGCATTTT	CASSPIRGSNQPQHF
TRBV30	TRBD2	TRBJ2-3	many	TGTGCCTGGACCGAAAGGGAGGGAGATTCAGTTACGCAGTATTTT	CAWTEREGDSVTQYF
TRBV20-1	NA	TRBJ2-7	many	TGCAGTGCCCTGAGGGGAAACGAGCAGTACTTC	CSALRGNEQYF
TRBV20-1	NA	TRBJ2-3	many	TGCAGTGCTATCCTCGGCCAGGAGAGCACAGATACGCAGTATTTT	CSAILGQESTDTQYF
TRBV12-3/TRBV12-4	NA	TRBJ1-1	NA	TGTGCCAGCACCCTCCCAGGGGCTGAAGCTTTCTTT	CASTLPGAEAFF
TRBV20-1	TRBD2	TRBJ2-3	many	TGCAGTGCTAGAAGGCCTAGCGGGAGCGCAGATACGCAGTATTTT	CSARRPSGSADTQYF
TRBV19	NA	TRBJ1-5	few	TGTGCCAGTAGCGCCGTTCCAGATAGCAATCAGCCCCAGCATTTT	CASSAVPDSNQPQHF
TRBV5-1	TRBD2	TRBJ2-7	few	TGCGCCAGCAGCCGGGGACTAGCGGGATCTTACCATTACGAGCAGTACTTC	CASSRGLAGSYHYEQYF
TRBV6-1	NA	TRBJ1-5	many	TGTGCCAGCATGAGACAGCACGATAGCAATCAGCCCCAGCATTTT	CASMRQHDSNQPQHF
TRBV29-1	NA	TRBJ1-2	NA	TGCAGCGTTGAAGACAGGGGCTCTTCTGCCTATGGCTACACCTTC	CSVEDRGSSAYGYTF
TRBV11-3	NA	TRBJ2-5	many	TGTGCCAGCAGACCGGAGGGGGAAGCAAACCCTCGGCGGGAGACCCAGTACTTC	CASRPEGEANPRRETQYF
TRBV28	NA	TRBJ2-1	many	TGTGCCAGCTATCATGGACAGCACAATGAGCAGTTCTTC	CASYHGQHNEQFF
TRBV6-1	NA	TRBJ1-2	few	TGTGCCAGCAGTGAGGAGACAGATAACTATGGCTACACCTTC	CASSEETDNYGYTF
TRBV5-1	NA	TRBJ1-2	NA	TGCGCCAGCAGCTTGGGCATTGGAGAGGTTGATGGCTACACCTTC	CASSLGIGEVDGYTF
TRBV11-2	NA	TRBJ2-4	many	TGTGCCAGCAACCCAGGGGGGGGGAACAAAAACATTCAGTACTTC	CASNPGGGNKNIQYF
TRBV6-6	NA	TRBJ2-3	many	TGTGCCAGCAGTTACTCGAATCTTCAGACTTTCACAGATACGCAGTATTTT	CASSYSNLQTFTDTQYF
TRBV7-6	TRBD2	TRBJ2-1	few	TGTGCCAGCAGCTCGAGGGCGGGGGGGCTTAATGAGCAGTTCTTC	CASSSRAGGLNEQFF
TRBV29-1	NA	TRBJ2-3	few	TGCAGCGCTCACACTTTTACTAGCACAGATACGCAGTATTTT	CSAHTFTSTDTQYF
TRBV11-2	NA	TRBJ2-7	many	TGTGCCAGCAGCTCTCCAGCGGGCTCCTACGAGCAGTACTTC	CASSSPAGSYEQYF
TRBV5-1	NA	TRBJ2-3	many	TGCGCCAGCAGCTGGGCTGGAGGCACAGATACGCAGTATTTT	CASSWAGGTDTQYF
TRBV18	NA	TRBJ2-3	once	TGTGCCAGCTCACGGGCCAAGACAGATACGCAGTATTTT	CASSRAKTDTQYF
TRBV29-1	TRBD1	TRBJ2-2	many	TGCAGCGTCGGGACAGGGAACACCGGGGAGCTGTTTTTT	CSVGTGNTGELFF
TRBV28	NA	TRBJ1-1	many	TGTGCCAGCAGGTTTGGAACTGAAGCTTTCTTT	CASRFGTEAFF
TRBV12-3/TRBV12-4	NA	TRBJ1-3	many	TGTGCCAGCAGTTCCTACTGGTCCGCCATATATTTT	CASSSYWSAIYF
TRBV12-3/TRBV12-4	TRBD1	TRBJ1-6	many	TGTGCCAGCAGTCATCCGGGACAGGGTTATTCACCCCTCCACTTT	CASSHPGQGYSPLHF
TRBV5-1	TRBD1	TRBJ2-3	many	TGCGCCAGCAGCAACCGGGACAGGGTCCCCTATACGCAGTATTTT	CASSNRDRVPYTQYF
TRBV15	TRBD1	TRBJ1-1	few	TGTGCCACCAGCACTCGAAGAACAGGGGAATCTGAAGCTTTCTTT	CATSTRRTGESEAFF
TRBV3-1	TRBD1	TRBJ1-5	many	TGTGCCAGCAGCCTGGGACAGATTAATCAGCCCCAGCATTTT	CASSLGQINQPQHF
TRBV6-1	NA	TRBJ2-7	many	TGTGCCAGCAGTGGTAATCCCGACAGTTCCTACGAGCAGTACTTC	CASSGNPDSSYEQYF